Following are 7 T cell receptor beta chains from one sample sequenced in a study of blood T cell repertoires in COVID-19. Produced via immunoSEQ multiplex PCR; TCRdb's table is partial and in-frame only. The sample has some 290,000 clones; roughly 90% are singletons. Sequenced sample: peripheral blood. These receptors were obtained from a woman in her twenties or thirties with COVID-19, enrolled during active disease.

The rearrangement links TRBV7-9 to TRBJ1-3; D remains unclear. The CDR3 is 16 residues long. V lost 5 bases and J lost 6, with 20 bases in between. Germline values: CDR1 SEHNR, CDR2 FQNEAQ (reference sequence). The CDR3, as DNA: TGTGCCAGCAGCAAAGACCGTTGGAGGGATGAAAACACCATATATTTT. It is translated as CASSKDRWRDENTIYF.

This chain joins TRBV24-1 and TRBJ2-1, with D uncertain. The germline V gene has CDR1 KGHDR and CDR2 SFDVKD. The V gene lost 5 bases and the J gene lost 7 bases, with 11 bases spanning the gap. The CDR3 is made up of 13 amino acids. The CDR3 here is CATSVGSSNEQFF. DNA for the CDR3: TGTGCCACCAGTGTGGGCTCTTCAAATGAGCAGTTCTTC.

The sample holds a few counts of this clone. The genes are TRBV6-2 or TRBV6-3 and TRBJ1-5, with D perhaps TRBD1 (5 bases). Germline lookup yields CDR1 MNHEY and CDR2 SVGEGT. V was trimmed by 6 bases and J by 7 bases, leaving 13 bases between them. The CDR3 length is 13 residues. CDR3 amino acids: CASSRRQGQPQHF. Here the CDR3 DNA reads TGTGCCAGCAGCCGCAGGCAGGGCCAGCCCCAGCATTTT.

The V call is TRBV18, the J call TRBJ1-2, with 7 bases lining up with TRBD1. Germline assignment: CDR1 KGHSH and CDR2 LQKENI. V gave up 4 bases and J gave up 5 bases; unmatched junction bases: 4. The CDR3 loop spans 13 amino acids. The CDR3 protein is CASSLGQQYGYTF. CDR3 sequence (DNA): TGTGCCAGCTCACTGGGACAGCAATATGGCTACACCTTC.

The chain employs TRBV5-1 and TRBJ2-4, with 7 positions matching TRBD1. The CDR3 is made up of 13 amino acids. J was trimmed by 5 bases and V by 1 base; bases with no gene match: 0. Germline V gives CDR1 SGHRS, CDR2 YFSETQ. CDR3 in amino acids: CASSLTGENIQYF. The CDR3 DNA follows: TGCGCCAGCAGCTTGACAGGGGAAAACATTCAGTACTTC.

The rearrangement joins TRBV7-9 to TRBJ1-2; TRBD1 agrees at 12 bases. Germline V gives CDR1 SEHNR, CDR2 FQNEAQ (reference sequence). This CDR3 region has 15 residues. V shed 5 bases and J 4 bases; nucleotides not matched to a gene: 5. The CDR3, as DNA: TGTGCCAGCAGCCCGGGACAGGGGGCGGTCTATGGCTACACCTTC. This sequence encodes CASSPGQGAVYGYTF.

The chain carries TRBV27 and TRBJ2-1, with 10 bases aligning to TRBD2. There are 15 residues in the CDR3. V lost 3 bases, J lost 6 bases, and 5 bases stayed unmatched. In germline, CDR1 is MNHEY, CDR2 SMNVEV (reference sequence). CDR3 sequence: CASSFGLAASNEQFF. CDR3 nucleotides: TGTGCCAGCAGTTTCGGACTAGCGGCATCCAATGAGCAGTTCTTC.